Only a few counts were recorded for the clone carrying this T cell receptor (beta chain). Its cognate antigen is unknown. A read error may produce the germline difference seen at one junction end. The data derive from a study of T cell repertoires in cytomegalovirus infection. Study at large: CMV infection together with matching HLA type was indicated by public TCR beta signatures.

CDR3 length: 11 amino acids. TCRdb reprocessed the reads via MiXCR and lists one record per CDR3 protein. In the table there are 650,000 to 900,000 distinct CDR3 sequences, around 29% of which are singletons. Sample: cultured CD8+ T cells from PBMCs, taken from culture after CMV antigen stimulation. The origin of this receptor is a human donor in good health (CMV status not recorded). Some clones in this sample may be carry-over from other donors' samples. This chain uses TRBV12-3 or TRBV12-4 with TRBJ2-1; 7 nucleotides match TRBD1. The CDR3 DNA reads TGTGCCAGCAGTTTTGGACAGGCCGGGGTCTTC. This translates into CASSFGQAGVF.